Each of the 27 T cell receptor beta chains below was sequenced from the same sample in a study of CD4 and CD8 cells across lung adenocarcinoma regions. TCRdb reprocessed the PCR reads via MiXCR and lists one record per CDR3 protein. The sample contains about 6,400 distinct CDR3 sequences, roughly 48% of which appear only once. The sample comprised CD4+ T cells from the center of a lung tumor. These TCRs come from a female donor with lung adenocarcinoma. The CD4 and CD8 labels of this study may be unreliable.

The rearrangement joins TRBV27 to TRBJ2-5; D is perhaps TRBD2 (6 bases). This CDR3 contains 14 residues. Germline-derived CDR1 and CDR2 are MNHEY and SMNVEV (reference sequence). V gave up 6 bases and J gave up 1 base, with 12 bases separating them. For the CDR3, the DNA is TGTGCCAGCAGAAGGACGGGACTCCAAGAGACCCAGTACTTC. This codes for CASRRTGLQETQYF.

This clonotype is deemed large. CDR3 in amino acids: CASSRRDRSSYEQYF. CDR3 sequence (DNA): TGTGCCAGCAGTCGCCGGGACAGGAGCTCCTACGAGCAGTACTTC. The V call is TRBV6-1, the J call TRBJ2-7; 8 bases align to TRBD1. V lost 5 bases and J lost 0; bases outside the gene matches: 6. The length of the CDR3 is 15 residues. Germline V gene sequence: CDR1 MNHNS, CDR2 SASEGT.

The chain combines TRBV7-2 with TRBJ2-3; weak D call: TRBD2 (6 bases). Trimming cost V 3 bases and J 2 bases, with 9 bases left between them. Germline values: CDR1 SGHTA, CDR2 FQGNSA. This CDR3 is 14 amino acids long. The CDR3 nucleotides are TGTGCCAGCAGCTTTCTGGACTACACAGATACGCAGTATTTT. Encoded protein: CASSFLDYTDTQYF.

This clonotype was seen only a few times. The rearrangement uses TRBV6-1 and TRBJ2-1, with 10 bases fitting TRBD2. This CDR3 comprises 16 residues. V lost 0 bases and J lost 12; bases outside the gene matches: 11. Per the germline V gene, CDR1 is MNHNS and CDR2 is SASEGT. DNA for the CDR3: TGTGCCAGCAGTGAAGCGCGAGCGGGAGGGCTTAATAGGCAGTTCTTC. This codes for CASSEARAGGLNRQFF.

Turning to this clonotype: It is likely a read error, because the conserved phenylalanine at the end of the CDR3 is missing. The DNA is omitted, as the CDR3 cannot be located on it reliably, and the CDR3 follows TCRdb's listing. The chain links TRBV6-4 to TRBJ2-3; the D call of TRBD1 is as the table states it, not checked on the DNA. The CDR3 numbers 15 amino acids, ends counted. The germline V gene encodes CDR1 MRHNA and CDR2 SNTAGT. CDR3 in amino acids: CASSVGDRDTDTQFL.

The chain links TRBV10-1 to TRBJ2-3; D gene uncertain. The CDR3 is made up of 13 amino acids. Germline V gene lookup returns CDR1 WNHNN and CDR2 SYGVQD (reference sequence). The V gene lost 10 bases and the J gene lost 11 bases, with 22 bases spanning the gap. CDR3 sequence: CATGLEAKNMQYF. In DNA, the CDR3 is TGCGCCACCGGGCTAGAAGCCAAAAATATGCAGTATTTT.

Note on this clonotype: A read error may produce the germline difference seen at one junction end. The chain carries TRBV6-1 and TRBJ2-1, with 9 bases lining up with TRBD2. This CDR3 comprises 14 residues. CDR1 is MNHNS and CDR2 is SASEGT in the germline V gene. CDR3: CASREAGGNNEQFF. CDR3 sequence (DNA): TGTGCCAGCAGGGAAGCGGGAGGCAACAATGAGCAGTTCTTC.

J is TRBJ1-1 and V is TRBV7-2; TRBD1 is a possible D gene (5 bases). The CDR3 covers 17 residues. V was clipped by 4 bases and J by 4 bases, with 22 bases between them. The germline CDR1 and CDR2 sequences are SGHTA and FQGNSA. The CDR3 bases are TGTGCCAGCAGCTCCTCGGGGTCAGGGCTAAAGGGCACTGAAGCTTTCTTT. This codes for CASSSSGSGLKGTEAFF.

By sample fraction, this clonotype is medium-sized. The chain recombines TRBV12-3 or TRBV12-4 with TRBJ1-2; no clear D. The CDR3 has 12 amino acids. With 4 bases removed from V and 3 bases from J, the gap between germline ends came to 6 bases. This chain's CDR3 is CASSYGDYGYTF. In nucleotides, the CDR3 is TGTGCCAGCAGTTATGGGGACTATGGCTACACCTTC.

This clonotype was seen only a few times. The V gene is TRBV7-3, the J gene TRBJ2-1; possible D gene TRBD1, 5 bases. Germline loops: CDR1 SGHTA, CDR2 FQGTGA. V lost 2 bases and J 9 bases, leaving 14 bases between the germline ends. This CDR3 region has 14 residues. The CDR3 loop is CASSLVGVGSEQFF. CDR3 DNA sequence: TGTGCCAGCAGCTTAGTAGGGGTCGGTAGTGAGCAGTTCTTC. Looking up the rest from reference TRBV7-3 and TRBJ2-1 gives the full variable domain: GAGVSQTPSNKVTEKGKYVELRCDPISGHTALYWYRQSLGQGPEFLIYFQGTGAADDSGLPNDRFFAVRPEGSVSTLKIQRTERGDSAVYLCASSLVGVGSEQFFGPGTRLTVL.

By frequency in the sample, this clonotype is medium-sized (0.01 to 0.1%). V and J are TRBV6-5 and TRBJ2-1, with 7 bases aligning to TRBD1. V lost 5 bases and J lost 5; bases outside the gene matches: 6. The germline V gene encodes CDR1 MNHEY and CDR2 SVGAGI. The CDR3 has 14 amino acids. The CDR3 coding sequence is TGTGCCAGCAGTCCTAGACAGGGAGACAATGAGCAGTTCTTC. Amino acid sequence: CASSPRQGDNEQFF.

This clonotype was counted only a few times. CDR3 in amino acids: CAISDAGDTGELFF. CDR3 nucleotide sequence: TGTGCCATCAGTGATGCGGGAGACACCGGGGAGCTGTTTTTT. The chain joins TRBV10-3 to TRBJ2-2; 7 positions match TRBD2. The V gene end was trimmed by 3 bases and the J gene end by 3 bases; junction bases not matched to a gene: 1. This CDR3 region has 14 residues. Germline V CDR1 and CDR2: ENHRY, SYGVKD.

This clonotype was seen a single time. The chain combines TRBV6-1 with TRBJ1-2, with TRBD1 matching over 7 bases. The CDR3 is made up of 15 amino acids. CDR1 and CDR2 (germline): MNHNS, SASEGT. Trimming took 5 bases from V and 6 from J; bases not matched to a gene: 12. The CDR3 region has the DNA TGTGCCAGCAGTCCGGGGACAGCCGGGAGGGATGGCTACACCTTC. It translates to CASSPGTAGRDGYTF.

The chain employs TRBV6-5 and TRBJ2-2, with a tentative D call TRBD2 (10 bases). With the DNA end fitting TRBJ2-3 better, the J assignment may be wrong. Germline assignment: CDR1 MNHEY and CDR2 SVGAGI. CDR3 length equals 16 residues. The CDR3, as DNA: TGTGCCAGCAGTTACGGTGATAGCGGGAGGACAGGGGAGCAGTATTTT. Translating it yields CASSYGDSGRTGEQYF.

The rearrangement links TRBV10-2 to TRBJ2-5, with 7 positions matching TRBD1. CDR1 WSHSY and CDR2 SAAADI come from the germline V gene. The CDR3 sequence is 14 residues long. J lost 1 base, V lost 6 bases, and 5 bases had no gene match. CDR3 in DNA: TGCGCCAGCAGATGGAACAGGGGCCAAGAGACCCAGTACTTC. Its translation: CASRWNRGQETQYF.

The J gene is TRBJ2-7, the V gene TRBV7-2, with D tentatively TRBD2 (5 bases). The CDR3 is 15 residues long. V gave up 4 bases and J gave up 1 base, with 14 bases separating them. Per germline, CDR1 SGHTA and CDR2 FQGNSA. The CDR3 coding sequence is TGTGCCAGCAGCTCCCCTAGCTTGGGGTCCTACGAGCAGTACTTC. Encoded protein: CASSSPSLGSYEQYF.

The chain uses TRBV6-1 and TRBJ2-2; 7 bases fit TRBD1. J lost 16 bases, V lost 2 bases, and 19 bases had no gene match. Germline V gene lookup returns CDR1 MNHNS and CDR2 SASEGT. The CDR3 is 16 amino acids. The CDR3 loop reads CASSENPGLNTGAQFF. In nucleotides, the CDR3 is TGTGCCAGCAGTGAAAACCCAGGATTGAACACAGGGGCGCAGTTTTTT.

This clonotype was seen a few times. In DNA form, the CDR3 reads TGTGCCAGCAGAGACGACAGGGGTAGAAGGAATGAGCAGTTCTTC. It specifies CASRDDRGRRNEQFF. This rearrangement joins TRBV6-1 to TRBJ2-1, with TRBD1 matching 8 bases. Germline V gene sequence: CDR1 MNHNS, CDR2 SASEGT. The ends lost 6 bases at V and 7 bases at J; junction bases unmatched: 11. CDR3 length: 15 residues.

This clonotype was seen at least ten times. DNA for the CDR3: TGTGCCAGCAGTGAGCGGGAAGGAACCGGGGAGCTGTTTTTT. This gives the protein CASSEREGTGELFF. The chain is built from TRBV6-1 and TRBJ2-2; possibly TRBD2 for D (6 bases). This CDR3 region has 14 residues. CDR1 MNHNS and CDR2 SASEGT come from the germline V gene. V lost 3 bases to trimming and J lost 5 bases, with 10 bases between them.

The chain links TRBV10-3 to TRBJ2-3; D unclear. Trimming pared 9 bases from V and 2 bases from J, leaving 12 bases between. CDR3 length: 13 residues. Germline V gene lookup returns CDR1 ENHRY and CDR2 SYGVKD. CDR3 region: CAISSLDTDTQYF. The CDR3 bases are TGTGCCATATCCTCCTTGGACACAGATACGCAGTATTTT.

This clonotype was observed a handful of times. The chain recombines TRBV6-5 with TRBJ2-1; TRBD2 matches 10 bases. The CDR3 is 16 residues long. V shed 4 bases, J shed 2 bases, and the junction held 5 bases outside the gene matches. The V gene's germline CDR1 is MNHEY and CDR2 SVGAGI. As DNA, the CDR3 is TGTGCCAGCAGTTTACCGGGACTAGCGACCTACAATGAGCAGTTCTTC. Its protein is CASSLPGLATYNEQFF.

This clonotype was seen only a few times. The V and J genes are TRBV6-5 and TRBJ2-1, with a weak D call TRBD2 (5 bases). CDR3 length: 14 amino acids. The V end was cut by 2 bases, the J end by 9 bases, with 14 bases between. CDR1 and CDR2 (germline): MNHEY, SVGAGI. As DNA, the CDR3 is TGTGCCAGCAGTTACGTTCTAGTCAGCGGTGAGCAGTTCTTC. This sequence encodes CASSYVLVSGEQFF.

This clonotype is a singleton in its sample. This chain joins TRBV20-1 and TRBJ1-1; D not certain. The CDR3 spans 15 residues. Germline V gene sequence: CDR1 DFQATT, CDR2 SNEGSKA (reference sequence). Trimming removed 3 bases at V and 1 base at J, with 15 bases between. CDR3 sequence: CSASGEGRRNTEAFF. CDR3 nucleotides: TGCAGTGCTAGCGGCGAAGGGAGGCGGAACACTGAAGCTTTCTTT.

CDR3 loop: CASSEVAGGSYNEQFF. The CDR3 DNA sequence: TGTGCCAGCAGTGAAGTGGCGGGAGGGAGCTACAATGAGCAGTTCTTC. V and J are TRBV6-1 and TRBJ2-1; 9 bases are shared with TRBD2. J gave up 3 bases and V 1 base, and 4 bases lay outside the gene matches. From germline, CDR1 is MNHNS and CDR2 SASEGT. The length of the CDR3 is 16 residues.

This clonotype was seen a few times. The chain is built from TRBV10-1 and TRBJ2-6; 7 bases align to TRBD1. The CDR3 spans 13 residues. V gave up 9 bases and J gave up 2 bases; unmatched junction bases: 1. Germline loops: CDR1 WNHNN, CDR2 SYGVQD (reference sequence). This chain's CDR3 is CARQGAGANVLTF. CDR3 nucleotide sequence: TGCGCCAGGCAGGGGGCTGGGGCCAACGTCCTGACTTTC.

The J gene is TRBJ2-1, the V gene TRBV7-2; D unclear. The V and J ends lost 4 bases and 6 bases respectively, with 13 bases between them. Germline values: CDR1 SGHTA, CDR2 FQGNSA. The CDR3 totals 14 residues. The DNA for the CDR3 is TGTGCCAGCAGCTACCTAGACTGGGGCAATGAGCAGTTCTTC. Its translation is CASSYLDWGNEQFF.

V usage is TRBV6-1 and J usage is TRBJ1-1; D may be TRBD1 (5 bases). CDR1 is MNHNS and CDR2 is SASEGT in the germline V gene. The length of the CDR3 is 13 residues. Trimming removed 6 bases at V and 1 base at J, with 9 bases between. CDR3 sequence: CASSLGPNTEAFF. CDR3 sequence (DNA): TGTGCCAGCAGCCTGGGACCGAACACTGAAGCTTTCTTT.